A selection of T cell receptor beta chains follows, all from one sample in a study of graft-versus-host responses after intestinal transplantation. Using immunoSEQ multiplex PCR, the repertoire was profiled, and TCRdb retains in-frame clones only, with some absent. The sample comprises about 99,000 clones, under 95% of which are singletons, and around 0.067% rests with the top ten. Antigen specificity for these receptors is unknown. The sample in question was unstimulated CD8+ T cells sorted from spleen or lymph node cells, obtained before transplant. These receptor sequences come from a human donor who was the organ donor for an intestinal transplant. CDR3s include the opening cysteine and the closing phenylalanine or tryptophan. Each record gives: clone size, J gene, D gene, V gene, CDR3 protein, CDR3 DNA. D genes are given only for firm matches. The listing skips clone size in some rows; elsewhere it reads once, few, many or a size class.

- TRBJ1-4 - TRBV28 CASSFPGLEKLFF TGTGCCAGCAGTTTCCCGGGACTTGAAAAACTGTTTTTT
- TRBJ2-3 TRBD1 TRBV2 CASGDTGAQYF TGTGCCAGCGGTGATACAGGGGCGCAGTATTTT
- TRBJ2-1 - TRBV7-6 CASSLLSPGTPYNEQFF TGTGCCAGCAGCCTTCTATCACCCGGGACACCTTACAATGAGCAGTTCTTC
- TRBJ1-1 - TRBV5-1 CASQNGGTEAFF TGCGCCAGCCAGAACGGGGGGACTGAAGCTTTCTTT
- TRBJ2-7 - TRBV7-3 CASSLGGDSYEQYF TGTGCCAGCAGCTTAGGAGGAGACTCGTACGAGCAGTACTTC
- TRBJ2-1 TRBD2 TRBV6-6 CASSNRDYSYNEQFF TGTGCCAGCAGTAACCGGGACTACTCCTACAATGAGCAGTTCTTC
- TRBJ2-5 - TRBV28 CASALQETQYF TGTGCCAGCGCCCTTCAGGAGACCCAGTACTTC
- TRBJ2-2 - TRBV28 CASKPQGPRNTGELFF TGTGCCAGCAAGCCACAGGGACCGAGGAACACCGGGGAGCTGTTTTTT
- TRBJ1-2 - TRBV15 CATRQQGWGGYTF TGTGCCACCAGGCAACAGGGTTGGGGTGGCTACACCTTC
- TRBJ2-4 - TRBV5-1 CASSLSTGEIVQYF TGCGCCAGCAGCTTGTCGACAGGCGAAATCGTTCAGTACTTC
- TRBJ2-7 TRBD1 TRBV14 CASSPVPGQGGEQYF TGTGCCAGCAGCCCCGTACCGGGACAGGGTGGCGAGCAGTACTTC
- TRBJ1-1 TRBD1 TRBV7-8 CASSLAGTGSRHTEAFF TGTGCCAGCAGCCTTGCCGGGACAGGGTCACGTCACACTGAAGCTTTCTTT
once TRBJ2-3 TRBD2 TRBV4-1 CASSQLLGGAGDTDTQYF TGCGCCAGCAGCCAACTCCTGGGGGGAGCGGGGGATACAGATACGCAGTATTTT
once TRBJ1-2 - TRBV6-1 CASSTGYGYTF TGTGCCAGCAGTACAGGGTATGGCTACACCTTC
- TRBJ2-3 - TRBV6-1 CASNRAWTDTQYF TGTGCCAGTAACAGGGCTTGGACAGATACGCAGTATTTT
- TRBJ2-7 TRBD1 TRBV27 CASSLSWDSFRSYEQYF TGTGCCAGCAGTTTATCATGGGACAGCTTTCGCTCCTACGAGCAGTACTTC
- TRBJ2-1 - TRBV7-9 CASSHSTLRDRPYNEQFF TGTGCCAGCAGCCATTCCACCCTGCGGGACCGCCCCTACAATGAGCAGTTCTTC
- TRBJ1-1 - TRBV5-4 CASSFAQNTEAFF TGTGCCAGCAGCTTCGCACAGAACACTGAAGCTTTCTTT
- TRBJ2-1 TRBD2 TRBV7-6 CASSSLAGDSSSYNEQFF TGTGCCAGCAGCTCTTTGGCGGGAGACTCCAGCTCCTACAATGAGCAGTTCTTC
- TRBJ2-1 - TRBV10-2 CASSESIWEGGEQFF TGCGCCAGCAGTGAGTCAATCTGGGAGGGGGGGGAGCAGTTCTTC
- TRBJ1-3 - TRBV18 CASSPPSGAQNTIYF TGTGCCAGCTCACCACCGTCCGGAGCCCAAAACACCATATATTTT
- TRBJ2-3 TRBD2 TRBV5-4 CASRDEVGLAIPDTQYF TGTGCCAGCAGGGACGAGGTGGGACTAGCGATTCCAGATACGCAGTATTTT
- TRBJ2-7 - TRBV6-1 CASIGTSYYEQYF TGTGCCAGCATCGGGACATCGTACTACGAGCAGTACTTC
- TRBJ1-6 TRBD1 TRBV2 CATGTDVGNSPLHF TGTGCCACAGGGACAGATGTGGGTAATTCACCCCTCCACTTT
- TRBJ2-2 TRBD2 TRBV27 CASSWGGGPELFF TGTGCCAGCAGTTGGGGCGGGGGGCCCGAGCTGTTTTTT
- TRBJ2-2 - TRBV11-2 CASSLTARNTGELFF TGTGCCAGCAGCTTAACCGCCAGAAACACCGGGGAGCTGTTTTTT
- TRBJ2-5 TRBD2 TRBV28 CASSLSSLAGGETQYF TGTGCCAGCAGTTTATCTTCCCTAGCGGGGGGGGAGACCCAGTACTTC
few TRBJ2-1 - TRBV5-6 CASSFSGVKFF TGTGCCAGCAGCTTTTCGGGGGTGAAGTTCTTC
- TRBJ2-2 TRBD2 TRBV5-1 CASSLEAGGSGNTGELFF TGCGCCAGCAGCTTGGAGGCTGGCGGGAGCGGTAACACCGGGGAGCTGTTTTTT
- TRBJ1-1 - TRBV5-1 CASMLVYGNTEAFF TGCGCCAGCATGCTAGTCTATGGGAACACTGAAGCTTTCTTT
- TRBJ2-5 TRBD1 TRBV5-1 CASSWGQGHTETQYF TGCGCCAGCAGCTGGGGACAGGGGCACACAGAGACCCAGTACTTC
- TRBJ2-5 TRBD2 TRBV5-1 CASSFGLAGDPYQETQYF TGCGCCAGCAGCTTCGGACTAGCGGGGGACCCGTACCAAGAGACCCAGTACTTC
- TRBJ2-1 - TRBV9 CASSGQEREVEQFF TGTGCCAGCAGCGGCCAGGAGAGGGAGGTTGAGCAGTTCTTC
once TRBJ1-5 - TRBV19 CASSIARTVYNDGSFQPQHF TGTGCCAGTAGTATAGCCCGGACAGTGTATAACGACGGAAGTTTTCAGCCCCAGCATTTT
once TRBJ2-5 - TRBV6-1 CASSEITTEGQETQYF TGTGCCAGCAGTGAAATCACTACGGAGGGACAAGAGACCCAGTACTTC
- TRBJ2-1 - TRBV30 CAWSPGWFSYNEQFF TGTGCCTGGAGTCCAGGGTGGTTTTCCTACAATGAGCAGTTCTTC
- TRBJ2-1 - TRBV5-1 CASSLDTLTDEQFF TGCGCCAGCAGCTTGGATACCTTAACGGATGAGCAGTTCTTC
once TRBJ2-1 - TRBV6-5 CASSYADRGEQFF TGTGCCAGCAGTTACGCAGACAGAGGAGAGCAGTTCTTC
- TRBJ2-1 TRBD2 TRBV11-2 CATLPWTSGGPTSAEQFF TGTGCCACCCTACCCTGGACTAGCGGGGGGCCCACTTCGGCCGAGCAGTTCTTC
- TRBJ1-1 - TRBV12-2 CASRQCRSGPPRRTEAFF TGTGCAAGTCGCCAATGCCGGTCGGGTCCCCCAAGGAGGACTGAAGCTTTCTTT
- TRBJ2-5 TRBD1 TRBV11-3 CASSLYGQAETQYF TGTGCCAGCAGCTTATACGGACAGGCGGAGACCCAGTACTTC